This is a list of T cell receptor beta chains from one sample in a study of tumor and adjacent non-tumor tissue in lung cancer. A single record per CDR3 protein comes from TCRdb applying MiXCR to the multiplex PCR reads. The table records around 71,000 distinct CDR3 sequences, 72% of them present only once. Sequenced sample: lung tumor tissue. The receptor set was obtained from a woman aged 40 to 50 with non-small cell lung cancer. Each CDR3 is given with its conserved first and last residue. The order of the fields is J gene, V gene, clone size, CDR3 protein. Clone size is stated in some rows and not others, as once, few, many or a class when expanded.

j_gene: TRBJ2-5
v_gene: TRBV20-1
abundance: many
CDR3aa: CSADSGQGAQETQYF

j_gene: TRBJ2-1
v_gene: TRBV29-1
abundance: .
CDR3aa: CGLHVTSGGGNEQFF

j_gene: TRBJ2-5
v_gene: TRBV28
abundance: few
CDR3aa: CASSPGSGAETQYF

j_gene: TRBJ2-3
v_gene: TRBV30
abundance: .
CDR3aa: CAWSELQRVTQYF

j_gene: TRBJ1-2
v_gene: TRBV29-1
abundance: many
CDR3aa: CNVLLQGGSGYTF

j_gene: TRBJ2-3
v_gene: TRBV29-1
abundance: few
CDR3aa: CSVGPTPRLAVNTDTQYF

j_gene: TRBJ1-2
v_gene: TRBV5-6
abundance: many
CDR3aa: CASSPDRGRFHGYTF

j_gene: TRBJ2-6
v_gene: TRBV29-1
abundance: once
CDR3aa: CSVDCGGSGTNVLTF

j_gene: TRBJ2-6
v_gene: TRBV28
abundance: .
CDR3aa: CASSHFRPPEQAAGANVLTF

j_gene: TRBJ2-1
v_gene: TRBV12-3/TRBV12-4
abundance: medium-sized
CDR3aa: CASSSGRNEQFF

j_gene: TRBJ2-1
v_gene: TRBV29-1
abundance: many
CDR3aa: CSVEGLAGTSSYNEQFF

j_gene: TRBJ2-7
v_gene: TRBV6-6
abundance: .
CDR3aa: CGSSSRGGVISYEQYF

j_gene: TRBJ2-7
v_gene: TRBV12-3/TRBV12-4
abundance: .
CDR3aa: CASSFSLISPSYEQYF

j_gene: TRBJ2-3
v_gene: TRBV11-2
abundance: .
CDR3aa: CVSSSLAGGTDTQYF

j_gene: TRBJ2-3
v_gene: TRBV12-3/TRBV12-4
abundance: .
CDR3aa: CATLIPTEGPDVEYF

j_gene: TRBJ1-1
v_gene: TRBV6-5
abundance: .
CDR3aa: CPISSMGRDTEAFF

j_gene: TRBJ1-1
v_gene: TRBV11-2
abundance: .
CDR3aa: CASSKSGFEAFF

j_gene: TRBJ1-4
v_gene: TRBV29-1
abundance: .
CDR3aa: CGVARINNEKLFF

j_gene: TRBJ2-1
v_gene: TRBV11-2
abundance: once
CDR3aa: CASNIRGDVGEQFF

j_gene: TRBJ1-2
v_gene: TRBV20-1
abundance: .
CDR3aa: CSVRLQANYGYTF

j_gene: TRBJ1-5
v_gene: TRBV20-1
abundance: .
CDR3aa: CSAKTGLGNQPKHF

j_gene: TRBJ2-7
v_gene: TRBV5-5
abundance: .
CDR3aa: CAGNLSCWGTVVLF

j_gene: TRBJ2-7
v_gene: TRBV6-1
abundance: .
CDR3aa: CASSEVAGGLYEQYF

j_gene: TRBJ2-7
v_gene: TRBV4-1
abundance: .
CDR3aa: CASNPRDRPYEQYF

j_gene: TRBJ2-5
v_gene: TRBV6-1
abundance: many
CDR3aa: CASITAHMGQETQYF

j_gene: TRBJ2-7
v_gene: TRBV20-1
abundance: few
CDR3aa: CSAGDGRGYEQYF

j_gene: TRBJ1-1
v_gene: TRBV11-2
abundance: .
CDR3aa: CVSSPGGGGVPRREAFF

j_gene: TRBJ1-2
v_gene: TRBV6-6
abundance: .
CDR3aa: CASSCSHGNYGYTF

j_gene: TRBJ2-7
v_gene: TRBV11-2
abundance: .
CDR3aa: CTSSRDRKLGYEQYF

j_gene: TRBJ2-1
v_gene: TRBV6-1
abundance: .
CDR3aa: CACRPLAGAGNEQFF

j_gene: TRBJ2-7
v_gene: TRBV5-4
abundance: .
CDR3aa: CASSRTGTRSWEQYF

j_gene: TRBJ1-6
v_gene: TRBV11-2
abundance: .
CDR3aa: CTSNLASGNNSPPHF

j_gene: TRBJ2-3
v_gene: TRBV29-1
abundance: .
CDR3aa: CSVTDRPPTDTQYF

j_gene: TRBJ2-1
v_gene: TRBV12-3/TRBV12-4
abundance: .
CDR3aa: CASSNQGDEQFF

j_gene: TRBJ2-1
v_gene: TRBV6-6
abundance: .
CDR3aa: CASSYGTDLRHNDQFF

j_gene: TRBJ2-3
v_gene: TRBV6-5
abundance: .
CDR3aa: CASSYSQTEADTQYF

j_gene: TRBJ2-3
v_gene: TRBV6-5
abundance: .
CDR3aa: CVISYSPPGGTDTQYF

j_gene: TRBJ1-1
v_gene: TRBV13
abundance: .
CDR3aa: CASSMTYANTEAFF

j_gene: TRBJ1-2
v_gene: TRBV21-1
abundance: few
CDR3aa: CASSKEDRVFVYGYTF

j_gene: TRBJ2-7
v_gene: TRBV28
abundance: .
CDR3aa: CASSRGIRRQYF

j_gene: TRBJ1-1
v_gene: TRBV12-3/TRBV12-4
abundance: .
CDR3aa: CASSFVQGGRDTEAFF

j_gene: TRBJ2-6
v_gene: TRBV5-5
abundance: .
CDR3aa: CASNLGHESGANVLTF

j_gene: TRBJ1-1
v_gene: TRBV5-1
abundance: many
CDR3aa: CASSLQGEAFF

j_gene: TRBJ2-1
v_gene: TRBV11-2
abundance: .
CDR3aa: CGSSRTRTDNVQFF

j_gene: TRBJ2-3
v_gene: TRBV11-3
abundance: .
CDR3aa: CASILRTGGRIDMKYF

j_gene: TRBJ1-5
v_gene: TRBV12-3/TRBV12-4
abundance: .
CDR3aa: CASSFLGLIQSQHF

j_gene: TRBJ2-7
v_gene: TRBV11-3
abundance: medium-sized
CDR3aa: CASSSRDRDTEQYF

j_gene: TRBJ2-3
v_gene: TRBV5-1
abundance: .
CDR3aa: CASSPFSSSGGRYTQYF

j_gene: TRBJ2-3
v_gene: TRBV7-9
abundance: many
CDR3aa: CASSPWGQGSTDTQYF

j_gene: .
v_gene: TRBV4-1
abundance: .
CDR3aa: CASSQGGEPDSEQPQYF

j_gene: TRBJ2-7
v_gene: TRBV4-1
abundance: .
CDR3aa: CLTYEYYF

j_gene: TRBJ2-5
v_gene: TRBV11-2
abundance: .
CDR3aa: CVSSAQGETQYF

j_gene: TRBJ1-4
v_gene: TRBV29-1
abundance: medium-sized
CDR3aa: CSVARTNNEKLFF

j_gene: TRBJ2-5
v_gene: TRBV6-5
abundance: .
CDR3aa: CATGLQEETQYF

j_gene: TRBJ1-2
v_gene: TRBV28
abundance: many
CDR3aa: CASSTRQAGSYGYTF